Below, 18 T cell receptor beta chains from the same sample are listed, as sequenced in a study of memory CD4+ T cells and cytomegalovirus serostatus. TCRdb's table, derived via immunoSEQ multiplex PCR, lists solely in-frame clones and lacks some. In the table there are 50,000 or so clones, around 80% of which are singletons. The sort gate was single viable CD3+CD4+CD8-CD45RO+ cells for memory CD4+ T cells. Sequencing was carried out using memory CD4+ T cells from blood. The receptors were sampled from an adult in good health and CMV-seronegative.

The V and J genes are TRBV28 and TRBJ2-2, with 9 bases that match TRBD2. Germline V gene lookup returns CDR1 MDHEN and CDR2 SYDVKM. The CDR3 covers 16 residues. V gave up 6 bases and J gave up 2 bases; unmatched junction bases: 7. The CDR3 DNA follows: TGTGCCAGCAGACCGACTAGCGGAGCAAACACCGGGGAGCTGTTTTTT. Translating it yields CASRPTSGANTGELFF.

CDR3: CASSSPLQETQYF. The CDR3 coding sequence is TGTGCCAGCAGTTCCCCCCTCCAAGAGACCCAGTACTTC. This rearrangement joins TRBV6-1 to TRBJ2-5, with D unclear. The CDR3 contains 13 residues. In germline, CDR1 is MNHNS, CDR2 SASEGT. V lost 5 bases to trimming and J lost 1 base, with 8 bases between them.

The genes are TRBV28 and TRBJ2-4; 9 bases are a match to TRBD2. The CDR3 covers 17 residues. The ends lost 1 base at V and 1 base at J; junction bases unmatched: 5. CDR1 is MDHEN, CDR2 SYDVKM, per germline. Here the CDR3 reads CASSLYGSGSAKNIQYF. CDR3 bases: TGTGCCAGCAGTTTATATGGTAGCGGGAGTGCCAAAAACATTCAGTACTTC.

The sample holds a few counts of this clone. This sequence joins TRBV2 and TRBJ2-3, with TRBD1 as a possible D gene (5 bases). V shed 5 bases and J shed 4 bases, with 16 bases lying between them. There are 15 residues in the CDR3. Germline V gene lookup returns CDR1 SNHLY and CDR2 FYNNEI. CDR3 region: CASSRAGQGSDTQYF. Here the CDR3 DNA reads TGTGCCAGCAGTAGGGCAGGGCAAGGATCAGATACGCAGTATTTT.

The gene calls are TRBV10-2 and TRBJ2-1; maybe TRBD2 (5 bases). The CDR3 consists of 13 residues. CDR1 is WSHSY and CDR2 is SAAADI in the germline V gene. V was trimmed by 0 bases and J by 14 bases, leaving 14 bases between them. CDR3 region: CASSESRRAGEFF. The CDR3, as DNA: TGCGCCAGCAGTGAGTCTAGGCGGGCCGGGGAGTTCTTC.

The chain recombines TRBV19 with TRBJ1-1; 7 nucleotides match TRBD1. V was clipped by 5 bases and J by 3 bases; unmatched bases: 6. This CDR3 comprises 14 residues. The germline gives CDR1 LNHDA, CDR2 SQIVND (reference sequence). The CDR3 region is CASSPWDSHTEAFF. The CDR3 DNA follows: TGTGCCAGTAGTCCTTGGGACAGCCACACTGAAGCTTTCTTT.

This clone was detected only a few times. The J gene is TRBJ2-5, the V gene TRBV7-2; 13 nucleotides agree with TRBD2. This CDR3 has 17 amino acids. Germline-derived CDR1 and CDR2 are SGHTA and FQGNSA. Trimming at V came to 4 bases and at J to 1 base, leaving 6 bases not matched to a gene. The CDR3 loop is CASSSPGLAGTQETQYF. CDR3 DNA: TGTGCCAGCAGCTCACCGGGACTAGCGGGGACCCAAGAGACCCAGTACTTC.

This chain uses TRBV6-6 with TRBJ2-1, with 12 bases fitting TRBD2. V was pared by 3 bases and J by 14 bases, with 8 bases of the junction left unmatched. The germline V gene encodes CDR1 MNHNY and CDR2 SVGAGI (reference sequence). The CDR3 totals 14 residues. In DNA form, the CDR3 reads TGTGCCAGCAGTTATAGCCTAGCGGGAGGGGGGGAGTTCTTC. Translating gives CASSYSLAGGGEFF.

The table lists this clone with a few counts. V is TRBV18 and J is TRBJ2-1; D unclear. Germline values: CDR1 KGHSH, CDR2 LQKENI. Between the trimmed V and J ends, which lost 5 bases and 2 bases, there was a span of 10 bases. The CDR3 runs 14 residues. CDR3 sequence reads: CASSGSGTYNEQFF. Written as DNA, the CDR3 is TGTGCCAGCTCAGGAAGTGGGACCTACAATGAGCAGTTCTTC.

The chain employs TRBV6-6 and TRBJ2-7, with TRBD2 as a possible D gene (6 bases). V was trimmed by 4 bases and J by 2 bases, leaving 18 bases between them. There are 16 residues in the CDR3. The germline V gene has CDR1 MNHNY and CDR2 SVGAGI (reference sequence). The CDR3 is CASSSPFVGGPYEQYF. The CDR3, as DNA: TGTGCCAGCAGTTCTCCTTTTGTGGGGGGACCCTACGAGCAGTACTTC.

The V gene is TRBV7-2, the J gene TRBJ2-5, with a weak D call TRBD1 (5 bases). The CDR3 consists of 12 residues. Germline CDR1 reads SGHTA; CDR2 reads FQGNSA. The V end was cut by 5 bases, the J end by 5 bases, with 9 bases between. The CDR3 sequence is CASSRGGETQYF. The CDR3 DNA reads TGTGCCAGCAGCAGGGGTGGGGAGACCCAGTACTTC.

As to this clone: Other DNA sequences in this sample translate to the same CDR3. The rearrangement uses TRBV9 and TRBJ1-1; 8 bases map to TRBD1. Germline V lookup: CDR1 SGDLS, CDR2 YYNGEE. The CDR3 totals 15 residues. J gave up 1 base and V 4 bases, and 6 bases lay outside the gene matches. CDR3 protein: CASSPRGTGNTEAFF. The CDR3 nucleotides read TGTGCCAGCAGCCCGAGAGGGACAGGGAACACTGAAGCTTTCTTT.

The chain links TRBV5-1 to TRBJ2-5; unclear D gene. Germline V gene data show CDR1 as SGHRS and CDR2 as YFSETQ. This CDR3 has 15 amino acids. V was clipped by 5 bases and J by 1 base, with 15 bases between them. In nucleotides, the CDR3 is TGCGCCAGCAGGTCTAACACTGGAAGCCAAGAGACCCAGTACTTC. It codes for CASRSNTGSQETQYF.

This chain joins TRBV28 and TRBJ2-3, with 13 bases lining up with TRBD2. Germline values: CDR1 MDHEN, CDR2 SYDVKM. This CDR3 contains 18 residues. The ends lost 5 bases at V and 0 bases at J; junction bases unmatched: 8. The DNA for the CDR3 is TGTGCCAGCAGTCCGGGACTAGCGGGAAGAGCTAGCACAGATACGCAGTATTTT. Translation: CASSPGLAGRASTDTQYF.

The V call is TRBV7-2, the J call TRBJ1-2, with D maybe TRBD1 (6 bases). The CDR3 has 14 amino acids. Germline V gene data show CDR1 as SGHTA and CDR2 as FQGNSA. The V and J ends lost 0 bases and 2 bases respectively, with 7 bases between them. The CDR3 region is CASSLAGQNYGYTF. As DNA, the CDR3 is TGTGCCAGCAGCTTAGCCGGACAGAACTATGGCTACACCTTC.

There are a few counts of this clone. The rearrangement joins TRBV29-1 to TRBJ2-3, with D perhaps matching TRBD2 (5 bases). CDR1 is SQVTM and CDR2 is ANQGSEA in the germline V gene. The V gene lost 6 bases and the J gene lost 6 bases, with 13 bases spanning the gap. The CDR3 covers 12 residues. The CDR3, as DNA: TGCAGCGTCTCAAGCGGAGGCGATACGCAGTATTTT. Encoded protein: CSVSSGGDTQYF.

The V gene is TRBV5-1, the J gene TRBJ2-1; the D is unclear. Per germline, CDR1 SGHRS and CDR2 YFSETQ. The CDR3 runs 12 residues. Trimming took off 4 bases at V and 8 bases at J, with 10 bases between the two ends. CDR3 loop: CASSIPLYEQFF. The CDR3 coding sequence is TGCGCCAGCAGCATCCCTTTGTATGAGCAGTTCTTC.

This chain joins TRBV6-5 and TRBJ1-2; D gene unclear. V lost 0 bases and J 10 bases, leaving 9 bases between the germline ends. CDR3 length: 12 residues. Germline-derived CDR1 and CDR2 are MNHEY and SVGAGI. The CDR3 protein is CASSYSGRIYTF. The CDR3 DNA sequence: TGTGCCAGCAGTTACTCGGGTAGAATCTACACCTTC.